The next 5 T cell receptor beta chains were all read from a single sample in a study of T cell responses to AZD1222 COVID-19 vaccine. Assay: immunoSEQ multiplex PCR; the TCRdb copy retains only in-frame clones and omits some. The table lists fewer than 65,000 clones, approximately 82% of them singletons. The starting material was peripheral blood, obtained on day 0 of AZD1222 vaccination. Receptor source: an adult in good health.

The chain has TRBV19 and TRBJ2-5; a weak D match, TRBD1 (6 bases). The V gene lost 7 bases and the J gene lost 5 bases, with 20 bases spanning the gap. The CDR3 is 15 residues long. Germline loops: CDR1 LNHDA, CDR2 SQIVND (reference sequence). The CDR3 reads CASTLRGSNVETQYF. The CDR3 nucleotides are TGTGCCAGTACCCTAAGGGGGAGTAACGTGGAGACCCAGTACTTC.

The chain recombines TRBV5-1 with TRBJ2-1; D gene ambiguous. Germline CDR1 reads SGHRS; CDR2 reads YFSETQ. The CDR3 has 13 amino acids. Trimming took off 7 bases at V and 2 bases at J, with 10 bases between the two ends. CDR3 coding DNA: TGCGCCAGCGATGAGCCCGCCTACAATGAGCAGTTCTTC. This sequence encodes CASDEPAYNEQFF.

This clone was seen a few times. V is TRBV7-9 and J is TRBJ1-4, with 8 bases that match TRBD1. After removal of 6 bases from V and 2 bases from J, the junction contained 5 bases not matched to a gene. Germline loops: CDR1 SEHNR, CDR2 FQNEAQ (reference sequence). CDR3 length: 15 residues. CDR3 loop: CASSRNRGTNEKLFF. The CDR3 DNA follows: TGTGCCAGCAGTCGTAACAGGGGGACTAATGAAAAACTGTTTTTT.

The chain has TRBV20-1 and TRBJ1-2; D remains ambiguous. The CDR3 loop spans 11 amino acids. The ends were cut back, 5 bases at V and 9 bases at J, with 13 bases in the middle. CDR1 DFQATT and CDR2 SNEGSKA come from the germline V gene (reference sequence). The CDR3: CSAPLKHRYTF. CDR3 DNA: TGCAGTGCTCCACTAAAACACCGCTACACCTTC.

This rearrangement joins TRBV5-4 to TRBJ2-3; TRBD2 matches at 12 bases. After removal of 4 bases from V and 0 bases from J, the junction contained 9 bases not matched to a gene. CDR1 is SGHNT and CDR2 is YYREEE in the germline V gene (reference sequence). The CDR3 covers 18 residues. CDR3 residues: CASSKGTSGRFSTDTQYF. CDR3 DNA sequence: TGTGCCAGCAGCAAGGGGACTAGCGGGCGGTTCAGCACAGATACGCAGTATTTT.